This T cell receptor beta chain was documented in a study of shared clonotypes between healthy human individuals. The study, taken as a whole, reports: Generation probabilities were higher for clonotypes shared across all four sorted-subset donors than for unshared ones.

As for this clone: Its antigen is currently unknown.

CD8 cells regarded as naive lacked CD45RO, were positively chosen for CCR7, and omitted terminally differentiated effector memory CD45RA+ cells. Clones were sequenced by immunoSEQ multiplex PCR, and TCRdb holds only the in-frame ones, with some missing. The table shows around 2,000,000 clones, with roughly 94% occurring only once. Sequencing used naive CD8+ T cells sorted from blood. The clonotype originates from a man between 18 and 29 years old in good health.

In DNA form, the CDR3 reads TGCGCCAGCAGCCAAGACACTAGCGGATACACAGATACGCAGTATTTT. Translating it yields CASSQDTSGYTDTQYF. The genes are TRBV4-1 and TRBJ2-3; 8 nucleotides agree with TRBD2. This CDR3 spans 16 amino acids. In germline, CDR1 is MGHRA, CDR2 YSYEKL. V lost 0 bases, J lost 2 bases, and 4 bases stayed unmatched.